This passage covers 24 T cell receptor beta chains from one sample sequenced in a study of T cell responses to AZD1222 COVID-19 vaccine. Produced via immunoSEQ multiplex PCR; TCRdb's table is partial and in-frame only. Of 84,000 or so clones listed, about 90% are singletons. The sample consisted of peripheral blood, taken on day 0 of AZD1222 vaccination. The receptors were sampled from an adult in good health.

The CDR3 DNA follows: TGTGCCAGCAGAGGACAGGGAGTGGGAGGTTGGGTTGGTGAAAAACTGTTTTTT. As protein: CASRGQGVGGWVGEKLFF. This chain connects TRBV27 to TRBJ1-4, with TRBD1 matching 8 bases. The CDR3 consists of 18 residues. CDR1 is MNHEY and CDR2 is SMNVEV in the germline V gene (reference sequence). J gave up 7 bases and V 6 bases, and 19 bases lay outside the gene matches.

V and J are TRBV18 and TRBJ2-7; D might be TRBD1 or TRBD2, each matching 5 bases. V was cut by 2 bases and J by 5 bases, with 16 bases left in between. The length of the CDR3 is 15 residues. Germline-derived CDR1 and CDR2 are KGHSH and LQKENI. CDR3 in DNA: TGTGCCAGCTCACCAGGACGGGACCCGATAGACGAGCAGTACTTC. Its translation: CASSPGRDPIDEQYF.

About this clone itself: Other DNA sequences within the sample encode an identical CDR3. CDR3 protein: CASSLEDRETQYF. The CDR3 DNA reads as TGCGCCAGCAGCTTGGAGGATCGGGAGACCCAGTACTTC. The chain combines TRBV5-1 with TRBJ2-5, with D unresolved. The CDR3 has 13 residues. Germline lookup yields CDR1 SGHRS and CDR2 YFSETQ. V lost 0 bases and J 5 bases, leaving 8 bases between the germline ends.

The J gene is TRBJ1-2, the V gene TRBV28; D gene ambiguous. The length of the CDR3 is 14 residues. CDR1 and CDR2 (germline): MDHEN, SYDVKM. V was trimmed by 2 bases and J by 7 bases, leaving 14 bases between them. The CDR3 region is CASSLNRGKGGYTF. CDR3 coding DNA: TGTGCCAGCAGTTTAAATCGGGGTAAGGGTGGCTACACCTTC.

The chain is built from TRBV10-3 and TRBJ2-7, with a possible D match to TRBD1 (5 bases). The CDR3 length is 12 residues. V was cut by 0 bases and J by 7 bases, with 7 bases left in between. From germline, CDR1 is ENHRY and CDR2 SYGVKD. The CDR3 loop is CAISESQAEQYF. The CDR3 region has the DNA TGTGCCATCAGTGAGTCACAGGCTGAGCAGTACTTC.

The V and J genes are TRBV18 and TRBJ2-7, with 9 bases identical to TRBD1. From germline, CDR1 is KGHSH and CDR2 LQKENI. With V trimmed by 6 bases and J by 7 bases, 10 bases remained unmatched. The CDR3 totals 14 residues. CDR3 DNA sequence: TGTGCCAGCTCCACCACGGGGACAGGGAGAGAGCAGTACTTC. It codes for CASSTTGTGREQYF.

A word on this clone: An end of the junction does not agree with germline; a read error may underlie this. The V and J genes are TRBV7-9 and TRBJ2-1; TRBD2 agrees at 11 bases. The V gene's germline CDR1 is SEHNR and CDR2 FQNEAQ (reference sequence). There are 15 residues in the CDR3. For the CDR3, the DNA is TGTGCCAGCAGCATAGCGGGAGGGCCATACAATGAGCAGTTCTTC. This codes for CASSIAGGPYNEQFF.

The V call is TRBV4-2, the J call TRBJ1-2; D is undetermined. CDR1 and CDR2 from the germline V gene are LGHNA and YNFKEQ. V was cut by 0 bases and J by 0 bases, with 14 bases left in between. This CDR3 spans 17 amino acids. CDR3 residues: CASSQDLSGLANYGYTF. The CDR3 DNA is TGTGCCAGCAGCCAAGATTTATCAGGTTTAGCTAACTATGGCTACACCTTC.

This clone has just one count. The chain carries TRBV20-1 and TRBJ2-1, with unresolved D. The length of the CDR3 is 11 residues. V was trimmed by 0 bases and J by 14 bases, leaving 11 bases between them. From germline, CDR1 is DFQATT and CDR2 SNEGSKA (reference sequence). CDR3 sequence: CSARERLQEFF. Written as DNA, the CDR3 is TGCAGTGCTAGAGAAAGACTCCAGGAGTTCTTC.

The DNA of the CDR3 is TGCGCCAGCAGCTTGGCCATTAGCGGGAACACCGGGGAGCTGTTTTTT. It is translated as CASSLAISGNTGELFF. V is TRBV5-1 and J is TRBJ2-2, with D tentatively TRBD2 (6 bases). The CDR3 is 16 residues long. CDR1 SGHRS and CDR2 YFSETQ come from the germline V gene. V shed 0 bases and J shed 1 base, with 10 bases lying between them.

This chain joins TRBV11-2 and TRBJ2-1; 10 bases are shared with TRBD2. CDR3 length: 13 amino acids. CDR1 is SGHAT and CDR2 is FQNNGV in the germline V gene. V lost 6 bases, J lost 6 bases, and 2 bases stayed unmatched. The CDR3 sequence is CASRGTSVNEQFF. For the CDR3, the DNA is TGTGCCAGCAGGGGGACTAGCGTCAATGAGCAGTTCTTC. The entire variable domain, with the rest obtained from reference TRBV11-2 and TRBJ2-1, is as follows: EAGVAQSPRYKIIEKRQSVAFWCNPISGHATLYWYQQILGQGPKLLIQFQNNGVVDDSQLPKDRFSAERLKGVDSTLKIQPAKLEDSAVYLCASRGTSVNEQFFGPGTRLTVL.

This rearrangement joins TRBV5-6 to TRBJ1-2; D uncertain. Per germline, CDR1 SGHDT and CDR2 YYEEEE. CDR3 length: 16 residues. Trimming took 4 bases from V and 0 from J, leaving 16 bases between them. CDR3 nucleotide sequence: TGTGCCAGCAGCCGTGTCTGGGGAGTCTCTAACTATGGCTACACCTTC. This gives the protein CASSRVWGVSNYGYTF. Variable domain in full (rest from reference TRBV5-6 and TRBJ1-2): DAGVTQSPTHLIKTRGQQVTLRCSPKSGHDTVSWYQQALGQGPQFIFQYYEEEERQRGNFPDRFSGHQFPNYSSELNVNALLLGDSALYLCASSRVWGVSNYGYTFGSGTRLTVV.

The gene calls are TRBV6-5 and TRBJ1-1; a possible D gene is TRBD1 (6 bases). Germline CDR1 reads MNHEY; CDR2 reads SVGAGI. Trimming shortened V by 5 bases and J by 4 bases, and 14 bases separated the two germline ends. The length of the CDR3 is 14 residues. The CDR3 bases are TGTGCCAGCAGTAGACTCGACAGGTCCACTGAAGCTTTCTTT. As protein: CASSRLDRSTEAFF.

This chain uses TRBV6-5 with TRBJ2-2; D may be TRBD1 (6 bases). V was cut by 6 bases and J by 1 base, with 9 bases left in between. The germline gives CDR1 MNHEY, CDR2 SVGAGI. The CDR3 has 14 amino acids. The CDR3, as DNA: TGTGCCAGCAGGAGGGGGTTGAACACCGGGGAGCTGTTTTTT. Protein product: CASRRGLNTGELFF.

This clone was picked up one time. The CDR3 region has the DNA TGTGCCAGCACCGAGACAGGCCGGGGAACTGAAGCTTTCTTT. It translates to CASTETGRGTEAFF. The gene calls are TRBV2 and TRBJ1-1, with a weak D call TRBD1 (6 bases). With 7 bases removed from V and 5 bases from J, the gap between germline ends came to 17 bases. The CDR3 runs 14 residues. Germline CDR1 SNHLY, CDR2 FYNNEI.

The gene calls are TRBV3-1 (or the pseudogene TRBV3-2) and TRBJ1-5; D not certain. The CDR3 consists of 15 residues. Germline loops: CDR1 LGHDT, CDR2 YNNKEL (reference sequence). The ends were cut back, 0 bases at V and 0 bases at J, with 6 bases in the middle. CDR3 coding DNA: TGTGCCAGCAGCCAAGACACCCTTAGCAATCAGCCCCAGCATTTT. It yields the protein CASSQDTLSNQPQHF.

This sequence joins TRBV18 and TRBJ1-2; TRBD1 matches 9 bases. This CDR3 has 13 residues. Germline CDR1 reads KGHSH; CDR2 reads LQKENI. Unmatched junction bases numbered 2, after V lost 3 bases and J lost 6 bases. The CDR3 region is CASSPDRGNGYTF. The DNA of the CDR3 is TGTGCCAGCTCACCCGACAGGGGGAATGGCTACACCTTC.

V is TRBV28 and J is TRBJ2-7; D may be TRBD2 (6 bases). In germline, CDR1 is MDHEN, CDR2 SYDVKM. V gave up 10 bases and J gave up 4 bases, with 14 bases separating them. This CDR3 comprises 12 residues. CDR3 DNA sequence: TGTGCCACCATCGGGACTTTGTACGAGCAGTACTTC. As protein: CATIGTLYEQYF.

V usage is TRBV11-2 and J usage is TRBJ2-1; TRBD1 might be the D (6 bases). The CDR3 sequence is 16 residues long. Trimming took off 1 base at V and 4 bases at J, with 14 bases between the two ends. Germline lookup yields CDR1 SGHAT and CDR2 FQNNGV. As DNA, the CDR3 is TGTGCCAGCAGCTTAGGGTTTGGTAGGGGGTACAATGAGCAGTTCTTC. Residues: CASSLGFGRGYNEQFF.

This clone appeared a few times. CDR3 in amino acids: CASSSIVSYEQYF. Here the CDR3 DNA reads TGTGCCAGCAGCTCGATAGTCTCCTACGAGCAGTACTTC. This rearrangement joins TRBV7-3 to TRBJ2-7; D ambiguous. V lost 4 bases, J lost 0 bases, and 7 bases lay in between. The CDR3 consists of 13 residues. CDR1 is SGHTA, CDR2 FQGTGA, per germline.

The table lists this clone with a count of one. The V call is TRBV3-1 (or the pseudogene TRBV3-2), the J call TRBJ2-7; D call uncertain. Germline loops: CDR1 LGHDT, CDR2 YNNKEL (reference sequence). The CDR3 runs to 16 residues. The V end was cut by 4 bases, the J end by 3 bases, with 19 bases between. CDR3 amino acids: CASSPNDWKSFYEQYF. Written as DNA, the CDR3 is TGTGCCAGCAGCCCCAATGATTGGAAATCCTTCTACGAGCAGTACTTC.

CDR3 coding DNA: TGTGCCAGCAGCCACAAGCAGGGGTACGCTAACTATGGCTACACCTTC. It yields the protein CASSHKQGYANYGYTF. This chain joins TRBV27 and TRBJ1-2; D perhaps matches TRBD1 (6 bases). The germline V gene has CDR1 MNHEY and CDR2 SMNVEV (reference sequence). CDR3 length: 16 amino acids. V was shortened by 6 bases and J by 0 bases, with 17 bases between the two germline ends.

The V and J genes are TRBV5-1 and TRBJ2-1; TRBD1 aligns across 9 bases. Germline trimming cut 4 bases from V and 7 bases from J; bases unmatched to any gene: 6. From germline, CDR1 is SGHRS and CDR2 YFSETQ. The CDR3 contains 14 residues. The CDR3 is CASSPGTGWNEQFF. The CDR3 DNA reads TGCGCCAGCAGCCCGGGGACAGGGTGGAATGAGCAGTTCTTC.

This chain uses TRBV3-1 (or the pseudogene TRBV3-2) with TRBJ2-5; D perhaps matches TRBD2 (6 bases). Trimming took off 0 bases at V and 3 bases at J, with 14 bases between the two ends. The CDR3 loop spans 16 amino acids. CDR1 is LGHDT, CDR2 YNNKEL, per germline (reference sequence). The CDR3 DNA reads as TGTGCCAGCAGCCAAGATCGAGCGTGGGGGGAAGAGACCCAGTACTTC. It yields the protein CASSQDRAWGEETQYF.